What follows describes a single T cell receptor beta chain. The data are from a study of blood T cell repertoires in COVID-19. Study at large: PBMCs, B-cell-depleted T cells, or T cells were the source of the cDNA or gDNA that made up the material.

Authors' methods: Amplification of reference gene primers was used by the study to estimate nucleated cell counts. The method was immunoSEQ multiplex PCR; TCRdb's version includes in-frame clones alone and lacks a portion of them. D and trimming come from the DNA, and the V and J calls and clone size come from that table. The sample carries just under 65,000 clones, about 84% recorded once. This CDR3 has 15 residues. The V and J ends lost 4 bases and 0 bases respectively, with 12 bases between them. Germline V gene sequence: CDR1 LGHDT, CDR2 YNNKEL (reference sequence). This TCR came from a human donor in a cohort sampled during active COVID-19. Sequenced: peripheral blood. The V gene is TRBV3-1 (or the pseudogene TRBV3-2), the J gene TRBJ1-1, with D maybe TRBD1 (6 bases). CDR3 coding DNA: TGTGCCAGCAGCCCAGGGGCGATTGTGAACACTGAAGCTTTCTTT. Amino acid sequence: CASSPGAIVNTEAFF.